This T cell receptor beta chain was obtained from a study of T cell repertoires in cytomegalovirus infection. Study-wide results and caveats: HLA-C-restricted TCR beta clonotypes specific for CMV led the ex vivo response.

One entry per CDR3 protein results from TCRdb running MiXCR on the reads. This table holds 650,000 to 900,000 distinct CDR3 sequences, almost 30% found once. The CDR3 totals 15 residues. Unmatched junction bases numbered 3, after V lost 4 bases and J lost 8 bases. The germline CDR1 and CDR2 sequences are SGHVS and FQNEAQ. Points on this clonotype: Its antigen is unidentified.

This TCR came from a human donor in good health (CMV status not recorded). Some clones in this sample may be carry-over from other donors' samples. The J gene is TRBJ2-1, the V gene TRBV7-8; 15 bases line up with TRBD2. The material was cultured CD8+ T cells from PBMCs, obtained from culture after CMV antigen stimulation. The CDR3 DNA is TGTGCCAGCAGCTATGGACTAGCGGGGGGGCATGAGCAGTTCTTC. It codes for CASSYGLAGGHEQFF.